This record looks at one T cell receptor beta chain sequence and its context. Its antigen is currently unknown. This specimen comes from a study of blood T cells in healthy people across ages. Findings of the study overall: A greater number of naive CD4+ cells and higher diversity distinguished long-lived donors from aged donors. No conclusive comparison of naive versus antigen-experienced cells was possible with unsorted PBMCs. Per million T cells, TCR beta diversity dropped roughly linearly as age increased.

V lost 1 base to trimming and J lost 2 bases, with 9 bases between them. Germline V gene lookup returns CDR1 MNHNS and CDR2 SASEGT. The CDR3 extends over 14 amino acids. Alongside a J-beta primer mix, a sample-barcoded 5' primer served in a second PCR lasting about 7 to 12 cycles. In TCRdb, the 5' RACE reads were re-called with MiXCR into one record per CDR3 protein. The sample has about 970,000 distinct CDR3 sequences, roughly 51% seen once. Material: blood. The sequence derives from a woman aged 60-70 years in good health. The chain carries TRBV6-1 and TRBJ2-7; D ambiguous. The CDR3 DNA reads as TGTGCCAGCAGTGAAGTCCAGGATACCTACGAGCAGTACTTC. This gives the protein CASSEVQDTYEQYF.